This TCR beta chain was retrieved from a study of blood T cell repertoires in COVID-19. The overall study: Samples came from the United States, Italy and Spain, spanning acute and convalescent COVID-19. PBMCs, B-cell-depleted T cells, or T cells provided the cDNA or gDNA that made up the material.

A single count supports this clone. Authors' methods: Quantification of nucleated cells was approximated via reference gene primer amplification. Profiled with immunoSEQ multiplex PCR; TCRdb holds only in-frame clones, not every one. For V, J and clone size, that table is used; D and trimming come from the DNA. Of under 200,000 clones listed, around 84% are singletons. One Seattle source followed patients from active infection through their disease course. The CDR3 covers 17 residues. CDR1 and CDR2 from the germline V gene are LNHDA and SQIVND (reference sequence). The junction had 11 bases not matched to a gene; V was cut back by 5 bases and J by 0 bases.

This chain links TRBV19 with TRBJ1-1; 8 bases are a match to TRBD1. The sequence was obtained from a woman in her fifties or sixties with COVID-19, enrolled during active disease. Source material: peripheral blood. CDR3 sequence (DNA): TGTGCCAGTAGTCCGACTCGTGGACAGGGAATGAACACTGAAGCTTTCTTT. It specifies CASSPTRGQGMNTEAFF.